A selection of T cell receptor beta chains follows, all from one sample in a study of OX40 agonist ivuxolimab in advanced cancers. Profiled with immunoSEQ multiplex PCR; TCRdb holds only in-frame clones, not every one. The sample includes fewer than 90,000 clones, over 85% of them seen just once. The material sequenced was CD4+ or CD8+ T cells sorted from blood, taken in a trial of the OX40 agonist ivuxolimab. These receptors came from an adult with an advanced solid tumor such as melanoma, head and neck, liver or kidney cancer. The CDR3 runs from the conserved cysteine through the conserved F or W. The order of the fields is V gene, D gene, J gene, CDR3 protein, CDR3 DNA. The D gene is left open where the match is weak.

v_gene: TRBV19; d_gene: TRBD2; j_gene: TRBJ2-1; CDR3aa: CASRISGSYNEQFF; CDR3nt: TGTGCCAGTAGGATTAGCGGGTCCTACAATGAGCAGTTCTTC
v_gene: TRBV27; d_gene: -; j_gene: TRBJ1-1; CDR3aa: CASSLSVDRMNTEAFF; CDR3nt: TGTGCCAGCAGTTTATCCGTAGACAGAATGAACACTGAAGCTTTCTTT
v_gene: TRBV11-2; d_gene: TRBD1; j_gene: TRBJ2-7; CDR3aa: CASSGPGQYEQYF; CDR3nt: TGTGCCAGCAGCGGGCCGGGACAGTACGAGCAGTACTTC
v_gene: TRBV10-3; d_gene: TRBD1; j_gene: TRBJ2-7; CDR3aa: CATAGTGGYEQYF; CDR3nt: TGTGCCACGGCCGGGACAGGGGGGTACGAGCAGTACTTC
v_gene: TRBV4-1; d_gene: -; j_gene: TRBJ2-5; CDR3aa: CASSQNPGPQETQYF; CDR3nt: TGCGCCAGCAGCCAAAACCCGGGACCTCAAGAGACCCAGTACTTC
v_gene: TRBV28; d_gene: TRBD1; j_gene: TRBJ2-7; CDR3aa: CASSPGTGSWGEQYF; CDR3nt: TGTGCCAGCAGTCCCGGGACAGGGAGTTGGGGGGAGCAGTACTTC
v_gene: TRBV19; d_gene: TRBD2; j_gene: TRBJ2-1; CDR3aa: CATRRREVGNEQFF; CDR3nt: TGTGCCACCCGACGGCGGGAGGTTGGTAATGAGCAGTTCTTC
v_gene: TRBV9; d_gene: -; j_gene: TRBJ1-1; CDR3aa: CAGSVDLGPHTEAFF; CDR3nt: TGTGCCGGCAGCGTAGATTTGGGCCCCCACACTGAAGCTTTCTTT
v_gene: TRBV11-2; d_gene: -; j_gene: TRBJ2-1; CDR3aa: CASSLVGTPNDEQFF; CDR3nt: TGTGCCAGCAGCTTGGTCGGGACTCCGAATGATGAGCAGTTCTTC
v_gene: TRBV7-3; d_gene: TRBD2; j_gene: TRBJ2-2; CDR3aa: CASSPTGGVTGELFF; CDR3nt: TGTGCCAGCAGCCCGACGGGAGGGGTCACCGGGGAGCTGTTTTTT